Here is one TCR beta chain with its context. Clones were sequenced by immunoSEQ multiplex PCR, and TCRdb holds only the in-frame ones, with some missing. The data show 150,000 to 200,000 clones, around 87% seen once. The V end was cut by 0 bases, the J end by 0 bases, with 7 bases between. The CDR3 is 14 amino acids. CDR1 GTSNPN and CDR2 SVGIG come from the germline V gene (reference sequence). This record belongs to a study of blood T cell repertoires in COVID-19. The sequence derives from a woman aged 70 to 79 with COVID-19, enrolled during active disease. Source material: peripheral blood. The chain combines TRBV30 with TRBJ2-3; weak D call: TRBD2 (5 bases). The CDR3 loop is CAWSVGGSTDTQYF. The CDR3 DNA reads TGTGCCTGGAGTGTTGGCGGGAGCACAGATACGCAGTATTTT.